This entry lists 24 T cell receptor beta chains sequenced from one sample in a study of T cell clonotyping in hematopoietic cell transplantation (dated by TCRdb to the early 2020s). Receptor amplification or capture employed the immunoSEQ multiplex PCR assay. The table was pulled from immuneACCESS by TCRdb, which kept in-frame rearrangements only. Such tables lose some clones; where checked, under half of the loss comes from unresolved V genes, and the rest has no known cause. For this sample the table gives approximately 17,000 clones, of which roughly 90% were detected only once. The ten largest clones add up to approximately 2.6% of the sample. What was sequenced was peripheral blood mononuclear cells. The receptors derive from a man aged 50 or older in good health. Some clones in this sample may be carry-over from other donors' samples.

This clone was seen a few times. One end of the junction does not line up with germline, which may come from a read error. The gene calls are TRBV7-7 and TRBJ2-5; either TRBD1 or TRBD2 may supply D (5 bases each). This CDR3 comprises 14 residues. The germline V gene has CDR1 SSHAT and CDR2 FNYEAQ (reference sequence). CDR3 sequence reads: CASSLAGTKETQYF. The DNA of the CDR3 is TGTGCTAGCAGCTTAGCCGGGACGAAAGAGACCCAGTACTTC.

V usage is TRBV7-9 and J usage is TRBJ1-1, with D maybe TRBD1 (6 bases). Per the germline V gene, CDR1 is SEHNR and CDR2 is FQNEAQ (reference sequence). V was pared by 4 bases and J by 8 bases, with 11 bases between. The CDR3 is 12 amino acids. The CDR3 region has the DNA TGTGCCAGCAGCTCACTGGGGGGCGAAGCTTTCTTT. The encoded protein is CASSSLGGEAFF.

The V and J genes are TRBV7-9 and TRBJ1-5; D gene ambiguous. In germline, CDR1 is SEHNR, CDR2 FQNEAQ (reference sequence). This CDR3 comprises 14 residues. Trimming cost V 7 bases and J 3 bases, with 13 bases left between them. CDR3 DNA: TGTGCCAGCAACTTCTGGGATAACAATCAGCCCCAGCATTTT. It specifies CASNFWDNNQPQHF. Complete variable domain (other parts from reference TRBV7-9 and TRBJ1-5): DTGVSQNPRHKITKRGQNVTFRCDPISEHNRLYWYRQTLGQGPEFLTYFQNEAQLEKSRLLSDRFSAERPKGSFSTLEIQRTEQGDSAMYLCASNFWDNNQPQHFGDGTRLSIL.

The CDR3 sequence is CASSLEAGYGYTF. As DNA, the CDR3 is TGTGCCAGCAGCTTAGAGGCCGGATATGGCTACACCTTC. The chain is built from TRBV7-9 and TRBJ1-2; D gene ambiguous. In germline, CDR1 is SEHNR, CDR2 FQNEAQ (reference sequence). Trimming cost V 1 base and J 5 bases, with 8 bases left between them. This CDR3 region has 13 residues.

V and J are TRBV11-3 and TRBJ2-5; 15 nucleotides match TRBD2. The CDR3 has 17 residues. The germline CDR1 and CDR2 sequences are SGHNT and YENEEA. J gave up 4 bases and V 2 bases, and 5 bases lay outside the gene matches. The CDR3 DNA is TGTGCCAGCAGCTTATCCCGGACTAGCGGGGGGGGAGAGACCCAGTACTTC. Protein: CASSLSRTSGGGETQYF.

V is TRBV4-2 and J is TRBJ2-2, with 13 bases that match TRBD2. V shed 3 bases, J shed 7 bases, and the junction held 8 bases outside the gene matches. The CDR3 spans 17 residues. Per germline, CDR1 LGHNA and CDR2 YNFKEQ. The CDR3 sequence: CASSQELAGGPIGELFF. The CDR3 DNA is TGTGCCAGCAGCCAGGAACTAGCGGGGGGGCCGATCGGGGAGCTGTTTTTT.

CDR3 amino acids: CASSRQGNTEAFF. The CDR3 DNA follows: TGTGCCAGCAGTAGACAGGGGAACACTGAAGCTTTCTTT. The chain links TRBV2 to TRBJ1-1; TRBD1 matches 7 bases. This CDR3 has 13 residues. The J segment lost 1 base and the V segment lost 5 bases, leaving 1 base of the junction unmatched. In germline, CDR1 is SNHLY, CDR2 FYNNEI.

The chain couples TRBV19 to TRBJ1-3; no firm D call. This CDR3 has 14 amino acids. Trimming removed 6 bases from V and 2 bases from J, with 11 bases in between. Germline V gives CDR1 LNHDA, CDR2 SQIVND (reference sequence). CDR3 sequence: CASSPTYTGNTIYF. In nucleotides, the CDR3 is TGTGCCAGTAGCCCGACTTATACTGGAAACACCATATATTTT.

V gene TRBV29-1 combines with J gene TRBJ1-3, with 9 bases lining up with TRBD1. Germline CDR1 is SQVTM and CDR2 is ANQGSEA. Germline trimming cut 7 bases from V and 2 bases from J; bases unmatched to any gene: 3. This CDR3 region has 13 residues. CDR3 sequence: CSAGQGTGNTIYF. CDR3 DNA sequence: TGCAGCGCCGGACAGGGGACTGGAAACACCATATATTTT.

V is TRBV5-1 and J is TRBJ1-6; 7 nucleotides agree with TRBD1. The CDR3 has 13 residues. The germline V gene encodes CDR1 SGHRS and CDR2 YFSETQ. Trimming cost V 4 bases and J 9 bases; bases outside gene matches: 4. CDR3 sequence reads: CASSRDRLSPLHF. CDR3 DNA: TGCGCCAGCAGCAGGGACAGACTTTCACCCCTCCACTTT.

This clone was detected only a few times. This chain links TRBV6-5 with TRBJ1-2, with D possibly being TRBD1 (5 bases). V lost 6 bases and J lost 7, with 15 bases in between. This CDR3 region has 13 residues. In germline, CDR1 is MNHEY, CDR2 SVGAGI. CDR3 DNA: TGTGCCAGCAGCCCGGGGGGAGGCGGTGGCTACACCTTC. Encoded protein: CASSPGGGGGYTF.

DNA for the CDR3: TGTGCCAGCAGATCGGGACACAATGAAGCTTTCTTT. This sequence encodes CASRSGHNEAFF. V usage is TRBV28 and J usage is TRBJ1-1, with D possibly being TRBD1 (6 bases). The ends were cut back, 6 bases at V and 7 bases at J, with 12 bases in the middle. CDR3 length equals 12 residues. Germline lookup yields CDR1 MDHEN and CDR2 SYDVKM. The whole variable domain, filled in from reference TRBV28 and TRBJ1-1, reads DVKVTQSSRYLVKRTGEKVFLECVQDMDHENMFWYRQDPGLGLRLIYFSYDVKMKEKGDIPEGYSVSREKKERFSLILESASTNQTSMYLCASRSGHNEAFFGQGTRLTVV.

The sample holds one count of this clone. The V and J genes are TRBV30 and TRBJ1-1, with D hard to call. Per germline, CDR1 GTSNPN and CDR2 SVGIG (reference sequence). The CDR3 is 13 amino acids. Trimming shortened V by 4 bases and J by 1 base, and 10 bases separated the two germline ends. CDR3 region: CAWNPGRNTEAFF. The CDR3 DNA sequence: TGTGCCTGGAATCCAGGCCGGAACACTGAAGCTTTCTTT. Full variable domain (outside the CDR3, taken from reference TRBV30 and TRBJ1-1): SQTIHQWPATLVQPVGSPLSLECTVEGTSNPNLYWYRQAAGRGLQLLFYSVGIGQISSEVPQNLSASRPQDRQFILSSKKLLLSDSGFYLCAWNPGRNTEAFFGQGTRLTVV.

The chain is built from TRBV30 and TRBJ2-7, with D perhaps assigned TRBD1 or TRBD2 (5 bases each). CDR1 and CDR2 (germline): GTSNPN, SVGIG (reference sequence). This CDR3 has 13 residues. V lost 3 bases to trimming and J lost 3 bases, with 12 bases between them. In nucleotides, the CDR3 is TGTGCCTGGAGACGGGACGTTGACTACGAGCAGTACTTC. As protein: CAWRRDVDYEQYF. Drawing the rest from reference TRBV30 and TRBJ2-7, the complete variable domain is SQTIHQWPATLVQPVGSPLSLECTVEGTSNPNLYWYRQAAGRGLQLLFYSVGIGQISSEVPQNLSASRPQDRQFILSSKKLLLSDSGFYLCAWRRDVDYEQYFGPGTRLTVT.

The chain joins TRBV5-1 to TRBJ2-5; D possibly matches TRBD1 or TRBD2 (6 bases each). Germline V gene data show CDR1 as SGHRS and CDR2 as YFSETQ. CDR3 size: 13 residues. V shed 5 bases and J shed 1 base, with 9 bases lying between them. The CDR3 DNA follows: TGCGCCAGCAGGCCGGGGGCCCAAGAGACCCAGTACTTC. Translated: CASRPGAQETQYF. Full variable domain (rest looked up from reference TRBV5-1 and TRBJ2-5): KAGVTQTPRYLIKTRGQQVTLSCSPISGHRSVSWYQQTPGQGLQFLFEYFSETQRNKGNFPGRFSGRQFSNSRSEMNVSTLELGDSALYLCASRPGAQETQYFGPGTRLLVL.

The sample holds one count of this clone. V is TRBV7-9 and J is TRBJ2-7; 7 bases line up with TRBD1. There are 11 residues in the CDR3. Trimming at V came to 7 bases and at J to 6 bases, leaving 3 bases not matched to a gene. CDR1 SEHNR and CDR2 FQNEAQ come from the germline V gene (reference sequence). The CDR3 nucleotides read TGTGCCAGCACCCCAGGGGGCGAGCAGTACTTC. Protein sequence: CASTPGGEQYF.

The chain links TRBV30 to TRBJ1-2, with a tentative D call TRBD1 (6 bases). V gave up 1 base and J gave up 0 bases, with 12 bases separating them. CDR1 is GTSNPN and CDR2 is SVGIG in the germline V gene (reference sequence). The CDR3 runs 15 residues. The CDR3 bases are TGTGCCTGGAGTGCGGGACACGGAGCTAACTATGGCTACACCTTC. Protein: CAWSAGHGANYGYTF.

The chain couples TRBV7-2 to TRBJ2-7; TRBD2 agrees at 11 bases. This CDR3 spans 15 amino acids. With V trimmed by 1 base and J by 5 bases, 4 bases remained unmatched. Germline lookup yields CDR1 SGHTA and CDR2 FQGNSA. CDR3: CASSLDLAGGDEQYF. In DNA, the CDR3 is TGTGCCAGCAGCTTAGATCTAGCGGGGGGCGACGAGCAGTACTTC.

The CDR3 sequence is CASSQGPQGGYTF. Written as DNA, the CDR3 is TGTGCCAGCAGTCAGGGTCCACAGGGGGGCTACACCTTC. V gene TRBV6-5 combines with J gene TRBJ1-2; 7 nucleotides match TRBD1. Germline assignment: CDR1 MNHEY and CDR2 SVGAGI. CDR3 size: 13 residues. With V trimmed by 5 bases and J by 8 bases, 8 bases remained unmatched.

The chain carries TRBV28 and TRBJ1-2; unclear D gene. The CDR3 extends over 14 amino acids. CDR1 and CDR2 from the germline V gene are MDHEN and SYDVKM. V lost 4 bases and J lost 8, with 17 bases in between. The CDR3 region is CASSSTTLFGGYTF. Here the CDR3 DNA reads TGTGCCAGCAGTTCTACCACACTGTTCGGGGGCTACACCTTC.

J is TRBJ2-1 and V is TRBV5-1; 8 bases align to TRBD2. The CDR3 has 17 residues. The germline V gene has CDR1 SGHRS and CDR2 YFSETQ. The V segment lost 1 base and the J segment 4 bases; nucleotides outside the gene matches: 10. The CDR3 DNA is TGCGCCAGCAGCTTGAATTTTTTAGCGGGGCCTTACAATGAGCAGTTCTTC. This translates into CASSLNFLAGPYNEQFF.

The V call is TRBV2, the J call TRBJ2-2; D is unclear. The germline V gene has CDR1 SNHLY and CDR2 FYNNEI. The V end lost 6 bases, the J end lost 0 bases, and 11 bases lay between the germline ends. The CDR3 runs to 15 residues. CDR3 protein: CASSLPESNTGELFF. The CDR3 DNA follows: TGTGCCAGCAGCCTTCCTGAGTCGAACACCGGGGAGCTGTTTTTT. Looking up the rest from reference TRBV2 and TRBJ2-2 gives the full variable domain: EPEVTQTPSHQVTQMGQEVILRCVPISNHLYFYWYRQILGQKVEFLVSFYNNEISEKSEIFDDQFSVERPDGSNFTLKIRSTKLEDSAMYFCASSLPESNTGELFFGEGSRLTVL.

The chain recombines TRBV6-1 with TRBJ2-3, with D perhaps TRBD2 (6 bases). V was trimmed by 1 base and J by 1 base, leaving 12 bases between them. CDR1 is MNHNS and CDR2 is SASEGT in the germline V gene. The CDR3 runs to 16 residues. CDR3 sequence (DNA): TGTGCCAGCAGTGAAGTGAAGGGCGGGGGCACAGATACGCAGTATTTT. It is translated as CASSEVKGGGTDTQYF.

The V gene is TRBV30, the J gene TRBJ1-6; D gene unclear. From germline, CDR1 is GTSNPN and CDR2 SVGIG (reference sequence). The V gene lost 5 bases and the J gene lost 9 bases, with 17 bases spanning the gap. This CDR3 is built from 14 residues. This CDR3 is CAWDTSTGISPLHF. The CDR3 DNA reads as TGTGCCTGGGATACATCGACGGGGATTTCACCCCTCCACTTT.